Following are 30 T cell receptor beta chains from one sample sequenced in a study of blood T cell repertoires in COVID-19 (TCRdb year 2020). Library preparation employed the immunoSEQ multiplex PCR assay. This immuneACCESS table, as held by TCRdb, lists in-frame sequences with V and J called but not all clones. Of the missing ones, under half trace to an unresolved V gene in checked studies; the others have no known cause. This sample lists about 140,000 clones; around 82% were detected once. Less than 5.5% of the sample is taken by the ten largest. Sequencing was performed on peripheral blood. The receptor set was obtained from a man aged 60 to 75 with acute or convalescent COVID-19.

The chain is built from TRBV15 and TRBJ2-2; D possibly corresponds to TRBD1 (5 bases). This CDR3 contains 11 residues. V was shortened by 4 bases and J by 9 bases, with 6 bases between the two germline ends. Per germline, CDR1 LNHNV and CDR2 YYDKDF (reference sequence). DNA for the CDR3: TGTGCCACCAGCACAGGGAGGGAGCTGTTTTTT. Translation: CATSTGRELFF.

This clone was observed once. The J gene is TRBJ2-7, the V gene TRBV7-2; D uncertain. Germline CDR1 and CDR2: SGHTA and FQGNSA. With 1 base removed from V and 2 bases from J, the gap between germline ends came to 18 bases. The CDR3 is made up of 17 amino acids. CDR3 residues: CASSLESQSDLTYEQYF. The CDR3, as DNA: TGTGCCAGCAGCTTAGAAAGTCAGAGCGACTTGACCTACGAGCAGTACTTC.

The chain couples TRBV15 to TRBJ2-7, with 10 bases that match TRBD2. The CDR3 covers 14 residues. V gave up 9 bases and J gave up 2 bases; unmatched junction bases: 7. Germline lookup yields CDR1 LNHNV and CDR2 YYDKDF (reference sequence). The CDR3 loop reads CATGLAGGTYEQYF. CDR3 coding DNA: TGTGCCACGGGGTTAGCGGGAGGCACCTACGAGCAGTACTTC. The variable domain in full, completed from reference TRBV15 and TRBJ2-7, reads DAMVIQNPRYQVTQFGKPVTLSCSQTLNHNVMYWYQQKSSQAPKLLFHYYDKDFNNEADTPDNFQSRRPNTSFCFLDIRSPGLGDTAMYLCATGLAGGTYEQYFGPGTRLTVT.

This rearrangement joins TRBV4-1 to TRBJ2-7, with 10 bases lining up with TRBD1. The CDR3 spans 16 residues. Germline trimming cut 4 bases from V and 3 bases from J; bases unmatched to any gene: 9. Per germline, CDR1 MGHRA and CDR2 YSYEKL. DNA for the CDR3: TGCGCCAGCAGCCGAGACCCGGGACAGGGGAACTACGAGCAGTACTTC. Amino acid sequence: CASSRDPGQGNYEQYF.

This chain links TRBV6-5 with TRBJ2-5; the match to TRBD2 covers 7 bases. From germline, CDR1 is MNHEY and CDR2 SVGAGI. V trimming: 0 bases; J trimming: 9 bases; junction bases outside the gene matches: 10. CDR3 length equals 15 residues. Here the CDR3 DNA reads TGTGCCAGCAGTTACTCGACTAGTCGGGGGGAGGCCCAGTACTTC. Its protein product is CASSYSTSRGEAQYF.

V gene TRBV6-2 or TRBV6-3 combines with J gene TRBJ2-2; D is possibly TRBD1 (7 bases). Germline V lookup: CDR1 MNHEY, CDR2 SVGEGT. V gave up 2 bases and J gave up 5 bases, with 21 bases separating them. The length of the CDR3 is 18 residues. For the CDR3, the DNA is TGTGCCAGCAGTTACCCAATCCTAACAGGGGAGGTGACCGGGGAGCTGTTTTTT. It is translated as CASSYPILTGEVTGELFF.

This clone appeared a single time. The V call is TRBV5-4, the J call TRBJ2-1, with a possible D match to TRBD2 (6 bases). This CDR3 is 14 amino acids long. The V end was cut by 0 bases, the J end by 10 bases, with 14 bases between. CDR1 is SGHNT, CDR2 YYREEE, per germline (reference sequence). DNA for the CDR3: TGTGCCAGCAGCTTGGACCAGGGTGGGAGGGAGCAGTTCTTC. As protein: CASSLDQGGREQFF.

There are a few counts of this clone. DNA for the CDR3: TGTGCCAGCAGGGGGGGGAATCTGCGGACTGAAGCTTTCTTT. Translating gives CASRGGNLRTEAFF. The rearrangement uses TRBV28 and TRBJ1-1, with D perhaps TRBD1 (5 bases). This CDR3 has 14 amino acids. Trimming removed 6 bases from V and 5 bases from J, with 16 bases in between. Germline V gives CDR1 MDHEN, CDR2 SYDVKM.

The rearrangement links TRBV5-1 to TRBJ2-7; perhaps TRBD2 as D (5 bases). V was trimmed by 5 bases and J by 6 bases, leaving 9 bases between them. Germline assignment: CDR1 SGHRS and CDR2 YFSETQ. This CDR3 has 11 amino acids. The CDR3 DNA reads TGCGCCAGCAGAGGGCTAGCCGAGCAGTACTTC. Protein: CASRGLAEQYF.

The rearrangement joins TRBV6-5 to TRBJ2-7; TRBD2 matches at 10 bases. The CDR3 has 15 residues. Germline trimming cut 6 bases from V and 0 bases from J; bases unmatched to any gene: 5. Germline lookup yields CDR1 MNHEY and CDR2 SVGAGI. This chain's CDR3 is CASSQGTSVSYEQYF. CDR3 DNA: TGTGCCAGCAGCCAAGGGACTAGCGTCTCCTACGAGCAGTACTTC.

This clone appeared a single time. The rearrangement joins TRBV24-1 to TRBJ2-1; 9 bases line up with TRBD2. Germline trimming cut 9 bases from V and 3 bases from J; bases unmatched to any gene: 5. CDR1 and CDR2 from the germline V gene are KGHDR and SFDVKD. The CDR3 sequence is 14 residues long. Here the CDR3 reads CATSLAGFYNEQFF. The CDR3, as DNA: TGTGCCACCTCTCTAGCGGGGTTCTACAATGAGCAGTTCTTC.

The genes are TRBV15 and TRBJ2-1; TRBD1 aligns across 10 bases. Looked up from germline, CDR1 is LNHNV and CDR2 is YYDKDF (reference sequence). Germline trimming cut 3 bases from V and 0 bases from J; bases unmatched to any gene: 17. The CDR3 runs 21 residues. The DNA of the CDR3 is TGTGCCACCAGCAGGGATCCAGGACAGGGGGTCGCGGGAGCCTCCTACAATGAGCAGTTCTTC. Protein product: CATSRDPGQGVAGASYNEQFF.

V and J are TRBV7-6 and TRBJ2-2, with no clear D. From germline, CDR1 is SGHVS and CDR2 FNYEAQ. The V end lost 0 bases, the J end lost 3 bases, and 11 bases lay between the germline ends. The CDR3 extends over 16 amino acids. The CDR3 region has the DNA TGTGCCAGCAGCTTAGCGCGGAGAGGCGACACCGGGGAGCTGTTTTTT. It specifies CASSLARRGDTGELFF.

CDR3 coding DNA: TGTGCCAGCAGCGGAGGATATCTAGCGGGGGCGCACAATGAGCAGTTCTTC. Translation: CASSGGYLAGAHNEQFF. V usage is TRBV9 and J usage is TRBJ2-1; 10 bases are shared with TRBD2. Unmatched junction bases numbered 11, after V lost 3 bases and J lost 5 bases. CDR3 length equals 17 residues. Germline V lookup: CDR1 SGDLS, CDR2 YYNGEE. Full variable domain (rest looked up from reference TRBV9 and TRBJ2-1): DSGVTQTPKHLITATGQRVTLRCSPRSGDLSVYWYQQSLDQGLQFLIQYYNGEERAKGNILERFSAQQFPDLHSELNLSSLELGDSALYFCASSGGYLAGAHNEQFFGPGTRLTVL.

Worth noting for this clone: This CDR3 fails to terminate in the conserved phenylalanine or tryptophan, so it likely reflects a read error. The DNA is omitted, as the CDR3 cannot be located on it reliably, and the CDR3 follows TCRdb's listing. V gene TRBV21-1 combines with J gene TRBJ2-7; the table's D call, TRBD2, has no DNA check behind it. TRBV21-1 represents a pseudogene. A total of 15 residues make up the CDR3, ends included. The CDR3 here is CASSKSGRLAGGLNL.

The CDR3 protein is CASSSARTVSNTGELFF. In nucleotides, the CDR3 is TGTGCCAGCAGCAGTGCCCGGACAGTTTCGAACACCGGGGAGCTGTTTTTT. The V and J genes are TRBV27 and TRBJ2-2; a weak D match, TRBD1 (6 bases). Per germline, CDR1 MNHEY and CDR2 SMNVEV (reference sequence). Trimming removed 6 bases at V and 0 bases at J, with 17 bases between. This CDR3 is built from 17 residues.

The chain is built from TRBV5-4 and TRBJ2-3; 10 bases match TRBD1. With 4 bases clipped from V and 6 bases from J, the junction kept 8 bases outside the gene matches. The CDR3 covers 15 residues. Germline V gene sequence: CDR1 SGHNT, CDR2 YYREEE (reference sequence). The CDR3 reads CASSIRQGALDTQYF. CDR3 DNA sequence: TGTGCCAGCAGCATCCGACAGGGGGCGTTGGATACGCAGTATTTT.

The chain joins TRBV11-2 to TRBJ2-7, with 8 bases identical to TRBD2. Germline V gene data show CDR1 as SGHAT and CDR2 as FQNNGV. The V segment lost 1 base and the J segment 2 bases; nucleotides outside the gene matches: 1. The CDR3 loop spans 14 amino acids. CDR3 bases: TGTGCCAGCAGCTTAGGACTAGCGACCTACGAGCAGTACTTC. Protein: CASSLGLATYEQYF.

This chain connects TRBV5-6 to TRBJ2-1, with 8 nucleotides matching TRBD1. The J segment lost 5 bases and the V segment lost 2 bases, leaving 6 bases of the junction unmatched. Germline CDR1 SGHDT, CDR2 YYEEEE. This CDR3 has 15 amino acids. This CDR3 is CASSFRTGGDNEQFF. Written as DNA, the CDR3 is TGTGCCAGCAGCTTTAGAACAGGGGGTGACAATGAGCAGTTCTTC.

This clone appeared once. The chain has TRBV19 and TRBJ2-6; 8 bases agree with TRBD1. V lost 8 bases, J lost 1 base, and 13 bases stayed unmatched. This CDR3 spans 18 amino acids. Germline loops: CDR1 LNHDA, CDR2 SQIVND (reference sequence). DNA of the CDR3: TGTGCCAGTTCAATGGGTGGCAGGGGGCTTTCTGGGGCCAACGTCCTGACTTTC. Protein sequence: CASSMGGRGLSGANVLTF.

V and J are TRBV27 and TRBJ2-1; TRBD1 matches 7 bases. J gave up 8 bases and V 6 bases, and 10 bases lay outside the gene matches. The CDR3 is 14 residues long. The germline V gene encodes CDR1 MNHEY and CDR2 SMNVEV (reference sequence). CDR3 amino acids: CASSRGQLLDEQFF. In DNA, the CDR3 is TGTGCCAGCAGCCGGGGACAGCTCTTGGATGAGCAGTTCTTC.

The V gene is TRBV5-1, the J gene TRBJ1-1, with D perhaps matching TRBD1 (6 bases). Germline CDR1 reads SGHRS; CDR2 reads YFSETQ. V was trimmed by 4 bases and J by 0 bases, leaving 13 bases between them. The CDR3 has 15 residues. The CDR3 reads CASSIGQPMNTEAFF. The CDR3 nucleotides are TGCGCCAGCAGCATAGGACAGCCCATGAACACTGAAGCTTTCTTT.

The rearrangement uses TRBV29-1 and TRBJ2-1, with D unclear. Germline values: CDR1 SQVTM, CDR2 ANQGSEA. Trimming removed 3 bases from V and 6 bases from J, with 15 bases in between. The CDR3 is made up of 14 amino acids. CDR3 nucleotide sequence: TGCAGCGTTGAGAGGATTATAGTAGGCAATGAGCAGTTCTTC. It encodes CSVERIIVGNEQFF.

The gene calls are TRBV6-5 and TRBJ2-5, with 10 bases identical to TRBD1. Looked up from germline, CDR1 is MNHEY and CDR2 is SVGAGI. Germline trimming cut 4 bases from V and 4 bases from J; bases unmatched to any gene: 6. This CDR3 is built from 15 residues. The CDR3 nucleotides read TGTGCCAGCAGTTTCTCCCGGACAGGGGGAGAGACCCAGTACTTC. Translated: CASSFSRTGGETQYF.

This sequence joins TRBV6-5 and TRBJ2-7; D not certain. CDR1 is MNHEY, CDR2 SVGAGI, per germline. The V and J ends lost 6 bases and 2 bases respectively, with 5 bases between them. This CDR3 has 11 residues. CDR3 sequence (DNA): TGTGCCAGCAGAGCGACCTACGAGCAGTACTTC. Translation gives CASRATYEQYF.

V and J are TRBV28 and TRBJ1-5; D is ambiguous. The CDR3 is 12 amino acids. V lost 6 bases and J lost 3, with 6 bases in between. Germline V CDR1 and CDR2: MDHEN, SYDVKM. CDR3 DNA sequence: TGTGCCAGCAGACAGCTCAATCAGCCCCAGCATTTT. Translation: CASRQLNQPQHF.

The CDR3 nucleotides read TGTGCCAGCAGCTTAGTGGCGGGAGGGCCGAATGAGCAGTTCTTC. Amino acid sequence: CASSLVAGGPNEQFF. The chain is built from TRBV7-7 and TRBJ2-1, with 9 bases that match TRBD2. The CDR3 spans 15 residues. J gave up 7 bases and V 1 base, and 5 bases lay outside the gene matches. CDR1 is SSHAT and CDR2 is FNYEAQ in the germline V gene (reference sequence).

The gene calls are TRBV11-3 and TRBJ1-1, with 7 bases matching TRBD1. J was trimmed by 4 bases and V by 5 bases; bases with no gene match: 4. This CDR3 contains 13 residues. The germline gives CDR1 SGHNT, CDR2 YENEEA. CDR3 sequence reads: CASSAGQFTEAFF. CDR3 DNA sequence: TGTGCCAGCAGCGCGGGACAGTTCACTGAAGCTTTCTTT.

The chain combines TRBV5-4 with TRBJ2-3, with 10 bases identical to TRBD1. Trimming at V came to 3 bases and at J to 5 bases, leaving 3 bases not matched to a gene. Germline CDR1 SGHNT, CDR2 YYREEE (reference sequence). This CDR3 has 14 amino acids. This CDR3 reads CASSWDRGEDTQYF. In DNA form, the CDR3 reads TGTGCCAGCAGCTGGGACAGGGGCGAAGATACGCAGTATTTT.

CDR3 nucleotide sequence: TGTGCCAGCAGCGTAGTACCAGGGGACTCTGGAAACACCATATATTTT. Translated, it gives CASSVVPGDSGNTIYF. The chain joins TRBV9 to TRBJ1-3, with TRBD1 as a possible D gene (6 bases). Germline V gives CDR1 SGDLS, CDR2 YYNGEE. The CDR3 consists of 16 residues. Trimming shortened V by 0 bases and J by 0 bases, and 10 bases separated the two germline ends.